These T cell receptor beta chains were read from a single sample in a study of blood T cells in healthy people across ages. TCRdb re-derived calls from the 5' RACE reads in MiXCR, one entry per CDR3 protein. The sample yields around 1,000,000 distinct CDR3 sequences, 20% to 25% seen once. The same specimen was also included in a second study, on T cells of mothers and their children.

The specimen sequenced was blood. The origin of the receptors is a girl aged 2 to 10 in good health. Both conserved end residues are part of each CDR3. The D gene is left open where the match is weak. Expanded clones get a size class; other rows say once, few or many, or leave the size out.

j_gene: TRBJ1-1
d_gene: -
v_gene: TRBV28
len: 15
abundance: few
CDR3nt: TGTGCCAGCACCCCGGGGGGCAGGGAGGGCACTGAAGCTTTCTTT
CDR3aa: CASTPGGREGTEAFF

j_gene: TRBJ2-5
d_gene: TRBD2
v_gene: TRBV10-2
len: 14
abundance: few
CDR3nt: TGCGCCAGCAGTGCGCTAGCGGGAGGAGAGACCCAGTACTTC
CDR3aa: CASSALAGGETQYF

j_gene: TRBJ2-1
d_gene: -
v_gene: TRBV4-2
len: 16
abundance: few
CDR3nt: TGTGCCAGCAGCCCCTTATTCCGGGACCAAGTCAATGAGCAGTTCTTC
CDR3aa: CASSPLFRDQVNEQFF

j_gene: TRBJ2-1
d_gene: TRBD2
v_gene: TRBV29-1
len: 16
abundance: few
CDR3nt: TGCAGCGTCGCACCTATAAGCGGGAGGAAAGTTACCGAGCAGTTCTTC
CDR3aa: CSVAPISGRKVTEQFF

j_gene: TRBJ1-2
d_gene: TRBD1
v_gene: TRBV24-1
len: 17
abundance: few
CDR3nt: TGTGCCACCAGTGATGACCTTACAGGGACAGGCCTCTATGGCTACACCTTC
CDR3aa: CATSDDLTGTGLYGYTF

j_gene: TRBJ2-3
d_gene: -
v_gene: TRBV19
len: 15
abundance: few
CDR3nt: TGTGCCAGTAGTATGAGAAGGTTTAGCACAGATACGCAGTATTTT
CDR3aa: CASSMRRFSTDTQYF

j_gene: TRBJ2-1
d_gene: TRBD2
v_gene: TRBV19
len: 16
abundance: few
CDR3nt: TGTGCCAGTAGCAGCGAAGCGGGAGAGGGAGTCAATGAGCAGTTCTTC
CDR3aa: CASSSEAGEGVNEQFF

j_gene: TRBJ2-5
d_gene: -
v_gene: TRBV12-3/TRBV12-4
len: 14
abundance: -
CDR3nt: TGTGCCAGCAGTGTTAGGGCGTCTTGGGAGACCCAGTACTTC
CDR3aa: CASSVRASWETQYF

j_gene: TRBJ2-5
d_gene: TRBD2
v_gene: TRBV7-9
len: 14
abundance: -
CDR3nt: TGTGCCAGCAGCACCAGCGGGAGCCAGGAGACCCAGTACTTC
CDR3aa: CASSTSGSQETQYF

j_gene: TRBJ2-3
d_gene: TRBD1
v_gene: TRBV7-8
len: 16
abundance: -
CDR3nt: TGTGCCAGCAGCTTAGGAAAGACAGGGGATTTGGATACGCAGTATTTT
CDR3aa: CASSLGKTGDLDTQYF

j_gene: TRBJ2-1
d_gene: -
v_gene: TRBV28
len: 16
abundance: few
CDR3nt: TGTGCCAGCAGTTCGTTGGCGGTGAGCTCCTACAATGAGCAGTTCTTC
CDR3aa: CASSSLAVSSYNEQFF

j_gene: TRBJ2-7
d_gene: -
v_gene: TRBV14
len: 16
abundance: -
CDR3nt: TGTGCCAGCAGCCAATATACGGGCCCCTTAAGTTACGAGCAGTACTTC
CDR3aa: CASSQYTGPLSYEQYF

j_gene: TRBJ2-5
d_gene: -
v_gene: TRBV7-3
len: 14
abundance: few
CDR3nt: TGTGCCAGCAGCGCCGGACTCGTTAGGGGGACCCAGTACTTC
CDR3aa: CASSAGLVRGTQYF

j_gene: TRBJ1-1
d_gene: -
v_gene: TRBV29-1
len: 10
abundance: few
CDR3nt: TGCAGCGTTCGGAACACTGAAGCTTTCTTT
CDR3aa: CSVRNTEAFF

j_gene: TRBJ2-4
d_gene: -
v_gene: TRBV20-1
len: 16
abundance: -
CDR3nt: TGCAGTGCTAGAGATCTGGGCTCCCTGGTCAAAAACATTCAGTACTTC
CDR3aa: CSARDLGSLVKNIQYF

j_gene: TRBJ1-5
d_gene: -
v_gene: TRBV28
len: 14
abundance: few
CDR3nt: TGTGCCAGCAGCACACCGGGGGGTAATCAGCCCCAGCATTTT
CDR3aa: CASSTPGGNQPQHF

j_gene: TRBJ2-1
d_gene: -
v_gene: TRBV12-3/TRBV12-4
len: 16
abundance: few
CDR3nt: TGTGCCAGCAGCCGCCTTCGGGGATCGCGGTCCAATGAGCAGTTCTTC
CDR3aa: CASSRLRGSRSNEQFF

j_gene: TRBJ2-1
d_gene: -
v_gene: TRBV12-3/TRBV12-4
len: 15
abundance: few
CDR3nt: TGTGCCAGCAGTTTAGCGGGAGTTTGGTACAATGAGCAGTTCTTC
CDR3aa: CASSLAGVWYNEQFF

j_gene: TRBJ2-7
d_gene: TRBD1
v_gene: TRBV5-1
len: 17
abundance: -
CDR3nt: TGCGCCAGCAGCTTGTCGTCCCGGACAGGGGGCTCCTACGAGCAGTACTTC
CDR3aa: CASSLSSRTGGSYEQYF

j_gene: TRBJ2-5
d_gene: -
v_gene: TRBV7-2
len: 14
abundance: few
CDR3nt: TGTGCCAGCAGCCCCCCGAACAGCCAAGAGACCCAGTACTTC
CDR3aa: CASSPPNSQETQYF

j_gene: TRBJ1-4
d_gene: TRBD1
v_gene: TRBV18
len: 17
abundance: -
CDR3nt: TGTGCCAGCTCACCGTTCAACCCGGGACAGGGCGATGAAAAACTGTTTTTT
CDR3aa: CASSPFNPGQGDEKLFF

j_gene: TRBJ2-5
d_gene: TRBD1
v_gene: TRBV12-3/TRBV12-4
len: 15
abundance: -
CDR3nt: TGCGCCAGCAGCTTGACAGGGGGCAAACGAGAGACCCAGTACTTC
CDR3aa: CASSLTGGKRETQYF

j_gene: TRBJ1-2
d_gene: -
v_gene: TRBV5-1
len: 15
abundance: -
CDR3nt: TGCGCCAGCAGCCCTGGGGAGGCCTCCGGTTATGGCTACACCTTC
CDR3aa: CASSPGEASGYGYTF

j_gene: TRBJ2-5
d_gene: -
v_gene: TRBV11-2
len: 16
abundance: -
CDR3nt: TGTGCCAGCAGCTTAGATCACGGAGGGATACGGGAGACCCAGTACTTC
CDR3aa: CASSLDHGGIRETQYF

j_gene: TRBJ2-7
d_gene: -
v_gene: TRBV5-1
len: 16
abundance: -
CDR3nt: TGCGCCAGCAGCTTGGAGTACCCGACAGGCTCCTACGAGCAGTACTTC
CDR3aa: CASSLEYPTGSYEQYF

j_gene: TRBJ1-4
d_gene: -
v_gene: TRBV29-1
len: 13
abundance: -
CDR3nt: TGCAGCGTTGAGGTCCAGAAAAATGAAAAACTGTTTTTT
CDR3aa: CSVEVQKNEKLFF

j_gene: TRBJ1-1
d_gene: TRBD1
v_gene: TRBV28
len: 16
abundance: few
CDR3nt: TGTGCCAGCAGTTTTAATGGGCAGGGGGCGAACACTGAAGCTTTCTTT
CDR3aa: CASSFNGQGANTEAFF

j_gene: TRBJ2-5
d_gene: -
v_gene: TRBV28
len: 14
abundance: few
CDR3nt: TGTGCCAGCAGTTCATACCACGACTTAGAGACCCAGTACTTC
CDR3aa: CASSSYHDLETQYF

j_gene: TRBJ2-5
d_gene: TRBD1
v_gene: TRBV20-1
len: 15
abundance: -
CDR3nt: TGCAGTGCTAGAGATGGACAGGGAGTGTCGGAGACCCAGTACTTC
CDR3aa: CSARDGQGVSETQYF

j_gene: TRBJ2-4
d_gene: -
v_gene: TRBV20-1
len: 14
abundance: -
CDR3nt: TGCAGTGCTTTTTCGGGGATTCCCAAAAACATTCAGTACTTC
CDR3aa: CSAFSGIPKNIQYF

j_gene: TRBJ2-7
d_gene: TRBD2
v_gene: TRBV7-2
len: 15
abundance: few
CDR3nt: TGTGCCAGCAGCTTACAGACTAGCGCGTCCTACGAGCAGTACTTC
CDR3aa: CASSLQTSASYEQYF

j_gene: TRBJ1-1
d_gene: -
v_gene: TRBV28
len: 14
abundance: -
CDR3nt: TGTGCCAGCAGCGCCCTGGGACGCATCACTGAAGCTTTCTTT
CDR3aa: CASSALGRITEAFF

j_gene: TRBJ1-1
d_gene: -
v_gene: TRBV5-1
len: 13
abundance: -
CDR3nt: TGCGCCAGCAGCTTGGTTGGTGACAGTGAAGCTTTCTTT
CDR3aa: CASSLVGDSEAFF

j_gene: TRBJ2-5
d_gene: TRBD2
v_gene: TRBV10-3
len: 16
abundance: few
CDR3nt: TGTGCCACCAGGCGGGGGGCAGCGGGGGGAGTAGAGACCCAGTACTTC
CDR3aa: CATRRGAAGGVETQYF

j_gene: TRBJ2-5
d_gene: -
v_gene: TRBV6-5
len: 23
abundance: few
CDR3nt: TGTGCCAGCAGTTACTCCGTACTCCCCCTCACGAGGGGGGTTGCAGCAAGGCAAGAGACCCAGTACTTC
CDR3aa: CASSYSVLPLTRGVAARQETQYF

j_gene: TRBJ2-1
d_gene: -
v_gene: TRBV25-1
len: 11
abundance: -
CDR3nt: TGTGCCAGCAGTGGGTTCACTGAGCAGTTCTTC
CDR3aa: CASSGFTEQFF

j_gene: TRBJ2-1
d_gene: -
v_gene: TRBV25-1
len: 14
abundance: few
CDR3nt: TGTGCCAGCAGTGTAGTCGGGAGATACAATGAGCAGTTCTTC
CDR3aa: CASSVVGRYNEQFF

j_gene: TRBJ2-7
d_gene: -
v_gene: TRBV20-1
len: 11
abundance: few
CDR3nt: TGCAGTGCTAGACAGGACAGTGAGCAGTACTTC
CDR3aa: CSARQDSEQYF

j_gene: TRBJ1-1
d_gene: TRBD1
v_gene: TRBV2
len: 15
abundance: few
CDR3nt: TGTGCCAGCAGTGAAGCGTACCGGGACAGGGGAACAGCTTTCTTT
CDR3aa: CASSEAYRDRGTAFF

j_gene: TRBJ2-1
d_gene: -
v_gene: TRBV3-1
len: 17
abundance: few
CDR3nt: TGTGCCAGCAGCCAAGTTCTTGGGGATAGCTCCTACAATGAGCAGTTCTTC
CDR3aa: CASSQVLGDSSYNEQFF

j_gene: TRBJ1-1
d_gene: -
v_gene: TRBV4-1
len: 15
abundance: few
CDR3nt: TGCGCCAGCAGCCAAAAACAGCCCCGAGGGACTGAAGCTTTCTTT
CDR3aa: CASSQKQPRGTEAFF

j_gene: TRBJ2-7
d_gene: -
v_gene: TRBV29-1
len: 13
abundance: few
CDR3nt: TGCAGCGTCTCAAATTCCTTTACCTACGAGCAGTACTTC
CDR3aa: CSVSNSFTYEQYF

j_gene: TRBJ1-2
d_gene: -
v_gene: TRBV29-1
len: 14
abundance: -
CDR3nt: TGCAGCGTTGAAGATGCGGGACTGGTTCTAGGCTACACCTTC
CDR3aa: CSVEDAGLVLGYTF

j_gene: TRBJ2-5
d_gene: -
v_gene: TRBV5-6
len: 18
abundance: few
CDR3nt: TGTGCCAGCAGCTTGGAGAGGGGACCGATCGTGTACCAAGAGACCCAGTACTTC
CDR3aa: CASSLERGPIVYQETQYF

j_gene: TRBJ1-1
d_gene: -
v_gene: TRBV7-2
len: 12
abundance: many
CDR3nt: TGTGCCAGCAGCCCCTGGGACACTGAAGCTTTCTTT
CDR3aa: CASSPWDTEAFF

j_gene: TRBJ2-5
d_gene: -
v_gene: TRBV5-1
len: 15
abundance: -
CDR3nt: TGCGCCAGCAGCTTGTCCCCGACTCATCAAGAGACCCAGTACTTC
CDR3aa: CASSLSPTHQETQYF

j_gene: TRBJ2-3
d_gene: -
v_gene: TRBV6-6
len: 15
abundance: few
CDR3nt: TGTGCCAGCTCCCCAGGGCGGACTAGCACAGATACGCAGTATTTT
CDR3aa: CASSPGRTSTDTQYF

j_gene: TRBJ1-2
d_gene: TRBD1
v_gene: TRBV27
len: 14
abundance: -
CDR3nt: TGTGCCAGCAGTGGGGGGGGGACAGCCTATGGCTACACCTTC
CDR3aa: CASSGGGTAYGYTF

j_gene: TRBJ2-5
d_gene: TRBD2
v_gene: TRBV4-1
len: 15
abundance: few
CDR3nt: TGCGCCAGCAGCCAAGTGGGGACTAGCGGAGAGACCCAGTACTTC
CDR3aa: CASSQVGTSGETQYF

j_gene: TRBJ2-7
d_gene: -
v_gene: TRBV4-3
len: 14
abundance: many
CDR3nt: TGCGCCAGCAGACCGGGGACTGGGAGCTACGAGCAGTACTTC
CDR3aa: CASRPGTGSYEQYF

j_gene: TRBJ1-1
d_gene: -
v_gene: TRBV21-1
len: 15
abundance: -
CDR3nt: TGTGCCAGCAGCAAGCGGCGGAGAATGAACACTGAAGCTTTCTTT
CDR3aa: CASSKRRRMNTEAFF

j_gene: TRBJ2-7
d_gene: TRBD1
v_gene: TRBV18
len: 14
abundance: -
CDR3nt: TGTGCCAGCTCACCCCCGGGACAGGGGGCTGGGCAGTACTTC
CDR3aa: CASSPPGQGAGQYF

j_gene: TRBJ2-5
d_gene: -
v_gene: TRBV7-9
len: 14
abundance: -
CDR3nt: TGTGCCGGCAGCTCCCAGGCTATCCAAGAGACCCAGTACTTC
CDR3aa: CAGSSQAIQETQYF

j_gene: TRBJ2-5
d_gene: TRBD1
v_gene: TRBV15
len: 15
abundance: few
CDR3nt: TGTGCCACCAGCGGAGATCGAGGACAGGGTAGACGGCAGTACTTC
CDR3aa: CATSGDRGQGRRQYF